This TCR beta chain is drawn from a study of blood T cell repertoires in COVID-19. Sequencing was performed with immunoSEQ multiplex PCR; in TCRdb, only in-frame clones are kept and a portion is missing. The table records approximately 240,000 clones, about 80% of them present only once. V was pared by 0 bases and J by 1 base, with 9 bases between. Germline assignment: CDR1 MNHNY and CDR2 SVGAGI (reference sequence). The CDR3 covers 15 residues. Material for sequencing was peripheral blood. The sequence was collected from an older woman with acute or convalescent COVID-19. V gene TRBV6-6 combines with J gene TRBJ1-1, with D possibly TRBD1 on 5 matching bases. The CDR3 nucleotides read TGTGCCAGCAGTTACTCAGCGGGGCGGAACACTGAAGCTTTCTTT. Translation: CASSYSAGRNTEAFF.